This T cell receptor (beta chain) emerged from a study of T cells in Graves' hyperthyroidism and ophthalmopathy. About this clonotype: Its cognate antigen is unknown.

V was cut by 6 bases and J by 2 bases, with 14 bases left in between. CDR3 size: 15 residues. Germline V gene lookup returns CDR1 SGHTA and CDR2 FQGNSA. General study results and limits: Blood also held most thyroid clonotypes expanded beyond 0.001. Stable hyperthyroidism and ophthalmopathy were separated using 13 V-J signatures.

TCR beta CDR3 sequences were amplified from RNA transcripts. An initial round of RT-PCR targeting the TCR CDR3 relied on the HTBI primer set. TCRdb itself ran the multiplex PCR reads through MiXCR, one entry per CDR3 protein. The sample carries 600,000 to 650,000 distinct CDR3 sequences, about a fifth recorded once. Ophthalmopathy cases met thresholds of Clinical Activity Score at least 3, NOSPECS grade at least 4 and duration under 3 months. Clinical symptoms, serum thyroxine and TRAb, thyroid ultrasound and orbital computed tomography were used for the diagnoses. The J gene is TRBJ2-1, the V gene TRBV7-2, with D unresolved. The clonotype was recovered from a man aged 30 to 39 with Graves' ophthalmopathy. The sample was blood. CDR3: CASRPSRGPYNEQFF. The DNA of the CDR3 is TGTGCCAGCAGACCTTCGCGAGGACCCTACAATGAGCAGTTCTTC.